This TCR beta chain emerged from a study of blood T cell repertoires in COVID-19. Across the study: T cells, B-cell-depleted T cells, or PBMCs provided the cDNA or gDNA that served as material.

This clone was counted only a few times. With 0 bases removed from V and 5 bases from J, the gap between germline ends came to 7 bases. The germline V gene has CDR1 LGHDT and CDR2 YNNKEL (reference sequence). The CDR3 consists of 13 residues. Self-reported history from a screening survey and questionnaire set each donor's cohort. Recovered participants had two consecutive negative NP/OP PCR tests, healthcare professional clearance, or symptom resolution. As processed by the authors: Reference gene primer amplification yielded estimated nucleated cell counts. Only in-frame clones appear in the TCRdb table, and some are missing; sequencing was by immunoSEQ multiplex PCR. The V and J calls and clone size were taken over from that table, and D and trimming were inferred from the DNA. Seen here are 300,000 to 400,000 clones, under 95% observed once, and the top ten hold 2.6%.

This TCR derives from a man aged 55-75 years who had recovered from COVID-19. What was sequenced was PBMCs or T cells enriched from blood (not recorded which). The rearrangement links TRBV3-1 (or the pseudogene TRBV3-2) to TRBJ1-1; D call uncertain. CDR3 coding DNA: TGTGCCAGCAGCCAAGAGTACTGGACTGAAGCTTTCTTT. As protein: CASSQEYWTEAFF.